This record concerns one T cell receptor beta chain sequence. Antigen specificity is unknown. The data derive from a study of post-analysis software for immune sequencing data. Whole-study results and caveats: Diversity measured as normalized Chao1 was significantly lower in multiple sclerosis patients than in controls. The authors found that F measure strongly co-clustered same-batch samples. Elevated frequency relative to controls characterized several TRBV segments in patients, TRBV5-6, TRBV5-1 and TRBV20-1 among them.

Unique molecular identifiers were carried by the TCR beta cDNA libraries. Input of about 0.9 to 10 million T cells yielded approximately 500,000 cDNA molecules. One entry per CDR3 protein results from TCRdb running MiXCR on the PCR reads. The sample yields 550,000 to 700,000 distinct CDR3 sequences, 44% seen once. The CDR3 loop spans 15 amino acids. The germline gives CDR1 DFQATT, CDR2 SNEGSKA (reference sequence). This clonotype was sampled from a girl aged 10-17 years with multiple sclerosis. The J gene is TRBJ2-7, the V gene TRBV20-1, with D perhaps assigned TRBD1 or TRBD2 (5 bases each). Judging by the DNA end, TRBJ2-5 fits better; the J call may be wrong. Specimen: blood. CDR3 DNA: TGCAGTGCGACAATAGGGGCGGGCCACGGGAAGACCCAGTACTTC. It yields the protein CSATIGAGHGKTQYF.